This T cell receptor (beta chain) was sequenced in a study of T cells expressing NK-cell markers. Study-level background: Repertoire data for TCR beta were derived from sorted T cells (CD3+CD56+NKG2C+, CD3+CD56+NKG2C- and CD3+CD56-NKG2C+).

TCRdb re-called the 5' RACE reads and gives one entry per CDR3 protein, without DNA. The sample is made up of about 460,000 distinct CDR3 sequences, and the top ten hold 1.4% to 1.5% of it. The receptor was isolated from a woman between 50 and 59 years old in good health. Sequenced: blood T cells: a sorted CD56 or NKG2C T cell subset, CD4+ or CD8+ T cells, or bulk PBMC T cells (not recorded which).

This CDR3 is CASSWTGGVDAGELFF. The chain recombines TRBV5-1 with TRBJ2-2; TCRdb selects TRBD1, and the lack of DNA leaves this call unchecked. The CDR3 covers 16 residues. Germline CDR1 and CDR2: SGHRS and YFSETQ.